This T cell receptor (beta chain) is from a study of T cell responses to AZD1222 COVID-19 vaccine. Overall study results and limits: The donor cohort was predominantly white British with a female majority, and clonal diversity may have been underestimated.

The V gene lost 6 bases and the J gene lost 5 bases, with 13 bases spanning the gap. Germline assignment: CDR1 LGHDT and CDR2 YNNKEL (reference sequence). This CDR3 comprises 13 residues. Second doses at about 4 or about 12 weeks were pooled. Some clones are missing from TCRdb's copy, which holds only in-frame ones; the method was immunoSEQ multiplex PCR. Of some 110,000 clones listed, around nine tenths are singletons. Details on this clone: Its matching antigen is unknown.

The sequenced sample was peripheral blood, obtained 28 days after the second AZD1222 dose. The chain links TRBV3-1 (or the pseudogene TRBV3-2) to TRBJ2-5; D gene unclear. This receptor was obtained from an adult who received the AZD1222 COVID-19 vaccine. CDR3 in amino acids: CASSPSRWETQYF. The CDR3, as DNA: TGTGCCAGCAGTCCCTCTCGGTGGGAGACCCAGTACTTC.